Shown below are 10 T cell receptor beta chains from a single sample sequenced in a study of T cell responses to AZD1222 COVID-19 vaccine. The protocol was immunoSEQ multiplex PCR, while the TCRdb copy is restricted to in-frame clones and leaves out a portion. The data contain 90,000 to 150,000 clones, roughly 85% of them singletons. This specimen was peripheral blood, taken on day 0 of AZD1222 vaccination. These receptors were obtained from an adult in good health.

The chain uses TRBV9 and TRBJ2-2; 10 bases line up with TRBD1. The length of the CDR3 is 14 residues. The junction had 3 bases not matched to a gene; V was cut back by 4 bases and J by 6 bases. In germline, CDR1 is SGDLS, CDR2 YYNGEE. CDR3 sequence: CASSMTGGPGELFF. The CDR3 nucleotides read TGTGCCAGCAGCATGACAGGGGGCCCCGGGGAGCTGTTTTTT.

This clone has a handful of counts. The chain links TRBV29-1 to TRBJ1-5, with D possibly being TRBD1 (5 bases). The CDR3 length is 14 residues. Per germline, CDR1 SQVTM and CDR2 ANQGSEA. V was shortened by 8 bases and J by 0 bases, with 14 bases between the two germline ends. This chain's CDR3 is CSTSTGVSNQPQHF. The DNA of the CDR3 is TGCAGCACGTCTACGGGGGTTAGCAATCAGCCCCAGCATTTT.

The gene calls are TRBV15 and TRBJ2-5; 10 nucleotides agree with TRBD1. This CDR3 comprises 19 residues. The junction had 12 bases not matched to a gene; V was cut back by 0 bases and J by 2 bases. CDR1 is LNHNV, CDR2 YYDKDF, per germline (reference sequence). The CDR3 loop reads CATSRDWDRGRSHQETQYF. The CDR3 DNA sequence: TGTGCCACCAGCAGAGATTGGGACAGGGGACGTTCACATCAAGAGACCCAGTACTTC.

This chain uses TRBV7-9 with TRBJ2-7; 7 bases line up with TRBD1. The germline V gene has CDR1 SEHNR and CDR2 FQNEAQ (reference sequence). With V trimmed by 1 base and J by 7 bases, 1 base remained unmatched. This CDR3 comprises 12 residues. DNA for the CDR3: TGTGCCAGCAGCTTAGAACAGGGGGAGCAGTACTTC. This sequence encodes CASSLEQGEQYF.

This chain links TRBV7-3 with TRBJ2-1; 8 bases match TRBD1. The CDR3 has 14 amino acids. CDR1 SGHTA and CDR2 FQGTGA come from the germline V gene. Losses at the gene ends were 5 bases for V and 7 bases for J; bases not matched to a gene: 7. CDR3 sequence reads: CASSPPDRANEQFF. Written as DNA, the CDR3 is TGTGCCAGCAGCCCACCGGACAGGGCGAATGAGCAGTTCTTC.

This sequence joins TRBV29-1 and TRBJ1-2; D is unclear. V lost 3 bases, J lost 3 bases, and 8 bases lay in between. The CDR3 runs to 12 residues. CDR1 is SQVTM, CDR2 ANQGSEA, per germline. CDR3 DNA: TGCAGCGTTGACACGGGAGACTATGGCTACACCTTC. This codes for CSVDTGDYGYTF.

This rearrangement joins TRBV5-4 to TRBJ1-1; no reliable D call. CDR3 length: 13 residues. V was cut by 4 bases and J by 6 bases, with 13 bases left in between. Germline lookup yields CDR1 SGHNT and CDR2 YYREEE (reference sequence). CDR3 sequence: CASSPDTIAEAFF. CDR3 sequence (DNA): TGTGCCAGCAGCCCTGACACAATAGCTGAAGCTTTCTTT.

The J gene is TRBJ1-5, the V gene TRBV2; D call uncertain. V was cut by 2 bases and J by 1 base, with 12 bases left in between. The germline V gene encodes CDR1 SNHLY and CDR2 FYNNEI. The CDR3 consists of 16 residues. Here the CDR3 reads CASSELGLGSNQPQHF. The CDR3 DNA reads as TGTGCCAGCAGTGAACTCGGGTTGGGAAGCAATCAGCCCCAGCATTTT.

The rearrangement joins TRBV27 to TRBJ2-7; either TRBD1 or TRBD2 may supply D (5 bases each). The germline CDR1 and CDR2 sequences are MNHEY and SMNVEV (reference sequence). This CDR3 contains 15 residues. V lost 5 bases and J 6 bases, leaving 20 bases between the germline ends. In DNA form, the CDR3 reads TGTGCCAGCAGTAAACCGGGACCCCTGAGCCTCGAGCAGTACTTC. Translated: CASSKPGPLSLEQYF.

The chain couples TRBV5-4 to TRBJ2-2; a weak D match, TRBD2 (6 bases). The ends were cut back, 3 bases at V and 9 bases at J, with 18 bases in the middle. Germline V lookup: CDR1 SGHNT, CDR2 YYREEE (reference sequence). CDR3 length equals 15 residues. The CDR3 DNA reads TGTGCCAGCAGCTCCCACGGAGGGATAGGAAGGGAGCTGTTTTTT. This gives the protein CASSSHGGIGRELFF. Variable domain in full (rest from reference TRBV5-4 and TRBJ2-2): ETGVTQSPTHLIKTRGQQVTLRCSSQSGHNTVSWYQQALGQGPQFIFQYYREEENGRGNFPPRFSGLQFPNYSSELNVNALELDDSALYLCASSSHGGIGRELFFGEGSRLTVL.